The T cell receptor beta chain under discussion was sequenced for a study of PD-1 blockade in classical Hodgkin lymphoma. Study results and limitations: The diversity seen at baseline in complete responders resembled that of newly diagnosed patients. The drivers behind the repertoire differences, possibly disease activity or prior therapy, remain undefined. Significant TCR diversity gains by C4D1 occurred in CD4+ but not CD8+ cells.

This CDR3 has 13 amino acids. Germline loops: CDR1 SGHNT, CDR2 YYREEE (reference sequence). Trimming stripped 0 bases from V and 5 bases from J, with 8 bases between. Libraries were prepared by immunoSEQ multiplex PCR; TCRdb keeps only in-frame clonotypes and omits some of them. The sample has fewer than 110,000 clones, about 89% seen once. As concerns this clone: Its target is not known.

Brentuximab vedotin exposure varied among the patients, all of whom had relapsed after autologous stem cell transplantation. Complete response, partial response or progressive disease constituted the best responses recorded. The receptor comes from a human donor with classical Hodgkin lymphoma. This specimen was peripheral blood mononuclear cells (PBMCs), taken before the second cycle of nivolumab. The chain uses TRBV5-4 and TRBJ1-1, with D maybe TRBD1 (6 bases). For the CDR3, the DNA is TGTGCCAGCAGCTTGGAGAGGGGGACTGAAGCTTTCTTT. This translates into CASSLERGTEAFF.